One sample yielded the 24 T cell receptor beta chains listed below, sequenced in a study of cytomegalovirus exposure and HLA in healthy donors. Primers included in the PCR were 60 Vbeta and 13 Jbeta primers. The data were produced by immunoSEQ multiplex PCR, yet TCRdb's version contains in-frame clones alone and is incomplete. The sample yields approximately 180,000 clones, approximately 78% seen once. Sequenced input: PBMCs. Receptors originate from a human donor in good health.

This clone was seen more than once but under ten times. This chain uses TRBV5-6 with TRBJ1-1, with 9 bases fitting TRBD1. This CDR3 comprises 16 residues. The V and J ends lost 2 bases and 5 bases, in that order; junction bases with no gene match: 10. Looked up from germline, CDR1 is SGHDT and CDR2 is YYEEEE. The CDR3 is CASSFPGQGGGTEAFF. The CDR3 DNA sequence: TGTGCCAGCAGCTTCCCGGGACAGGGAGGAGGGACTGAAGCTTTCTTT. Based on the CDR3 plus reference TRBV5-6 and TRBJ1-1, the full variable domain is DAGVTQSPTHLIKTRGQQVTLRCSPKSGHDTVSWYQQALGQGPQFIFQYYEEEERQRGNFPDRFSGHQFPNYSSELNVNALLLGDSALYLCASSFPGQGGGTEAFFGQGTRLTVV.

The chain joins TRBV11-2 to TRBJ2-7; D possibly corresponds to TRBD2 (5 bases). From germline, CDR1 is SGHAT and CDR2 FQNNGV. The V and J ends lost 5 bases and 6 bases respectively, with 11 bases between them. The CDR3 is made up of 12 amino acids. CDR3 nucleotide sequence: TGTGCCAGCAGCCCTAGCACCCGCGAGCAGTACTTC. This gives the protein CASSPSTREQYF.

The rearrangement uses TRBV30 and TRBJ2-4, with unresolved D. The CDR3 runs 15 residues. Germline CDR1 is GTSNPN and CDR2 is SVGIG (reference sequence). V was pared by 3 bases and J by 0 bases, with 12 bases between. The CDR3 is CAWRRNSLAKNIQYF. CDR3 nucleotides: TGTGCCTGGAGAAGAAACAGCTTAGCCAAAAACATTCAGTACTTC.

The chain links TRBV5-6 to TRBJ1-5; 12 positions match TRBD1. V was pared by 4 bases and J by 5 bases, with 4 bases of the junction left unmatched. CDR1 and CDR2 (germline): SGHDT, YYEEEE. This CDR3 contains 15 residues. CDR3 sequence reads: CASSPGTGGHQPQHF. The CDR3, as DNA: TGTGCCAGCAGCCCAGGGACAGGGGGCCATCAGCCCCAGCATTTT.

The V and J genes are TRBV5-8 and TRBJ1-2; no firm D call. The CDR3 totals 12 residues. Between the trimmed V and J ends, which lost 5 bases and 8 bases, there was a span of 13 bases. Germline loops: CDR1 SGHTS, CDR2 YDEGEE. Here the CDR3 reads CASSRQVGGYTF. In nucleotides, the CDR3 is TGTGCCAGCAGTCGTCAAGTGGGCGGCTACACCTTC.

The V and J genes are TRBV29-1 and TRBJ2-1; the match to TRBD1 covers 7 bases. The CDR3 covers 15 residues. CDR1 is SQVTM, CDR2 ANQGSEA, per germline. The V segment lost 4 bases and the J segment 5 bases; nucleotides outside the gene matches: 11. DNA for the CDR3: TGCAGCGTTGCCGTTTCCGGGACAGCCAACAATGAGCAGTTCTTC. This codes for CSVAVSGTANNEQFF.

This clone appeared once. The genes are TRBV27 and TRBJ2-6, with D perhaps matching TRBD1 (5 bases). There are 16 residues in the CDR3. Per the germline V gene, CDR1 is MNHEY and CDR2 is SMNVEV (reference sequence). The germline V and J ends were trimmed by 4 bases and 3 bases, with 13 bases remaining between them. The CDR3 region has the DNA TGTGCCAGCAGTTCCCCAGGGTACCTTGGGGCCAACGTCCTGACTTTC. Translation gives CASSSPGYLGANVLTF.

The J gene is TRBJ1-2, the V gene TRBV7-9, with a weak D call TRBD1 (6 bases). Between the trimmed V and J ends, which lost 7 bases and 4 bases, there was a span of 13 bases. Germline-derived CDR1 and CDR2 are SEHNR and FQNEAQ (reference sequence). This CDR3 has 13 amino acids. The DNA of the CDR3 is TGTGCCAGCACCGCTGACAGGAGCTATGGCTACACCTTC. Translated: CASTADRSYGYTF. Using reference TRBV7-9 and TRBJ1-2 for the parts outside the CDR3, the full variable domain is DTGVSQNPRHKITKRGQNVTFRCDPISEHNRLYWYRQTLGQGPEFLTYFQNEAQLEKSRLLSDRFSAERPKGSFSTLEIQRTEQGDSAMYLCASTADRSYGYTFGSGTRLTVV.

The gene calls are TRBV27 and TRBJ2-1; weak D call: TRBD2 (5 bases). The length of the CDR3 is 16 residues. Germline V lookup: CDR1 MNHEY, CDR2 SMNVEV (reference sequence). V lost 7 bases, J lost 2 bases, and 18 bases lay in between. The DNA for the CDR3 is TGTGCCAGCAACCCCGAAGCGGTTATCACCTACAATGAGCAGTTCTTC. Encoded protein: CASNPEAVITYNEQFF.

DNA of the CDR3: TGTGCCAGTAGGGAGAGCTATAATTCACCCCTCCACTTT. This codes for CASRESYNSPLHF. This chain links TRBV19 with TRBJ1-6; D ambiguous. V was clipped by 6 bases and J by 3 bases, with 6 bases between them. This CDR3 has 13 amino acids. The germline gives CDR1 LNHDA, CDR2 SQIVND (reference sequence).

V usage is TRBV4-1 and J usage is TRBJ1-2; 9 nucleotides match TRBD1. Germline CDR1 reads MGHRA; CDR2 reads YSYEKL. The CDR3 consists of 15 residues. V shed 4 bases, J shed 8 bases, and the junction held 11 bases outside the gene matches. The CDR3 is CASSLGQGFELGYTF. CDR3 nucleotides: TGCGCCAGCAGCCTGGGACAGGGTTTCGAGTTGGGCTACACCTTC.

The gene calls are TRBV2 and TRBJ1-2; 8 positions match TRBD1. This CDR3 has 14 residues. V shed 0 bases, J shed 12 bases, and the junction held 9 bases outside the gene matches. Looked up from germline, CDR1 is SNHLY and CDR2 is FYNNEI. The DNA of the CDR3 is TGTGCCAGCAGTGAAGCTCGGGGACAGGCTGTTCACACCTTC. It specifies CASSEARGQAVHTF. Full variable domain (outside the CDR3, taken from reference TRBV2 and TRBJ1-2): EPEVTQTPSHQVTQMGQEVILRCVPISNHLYFYWYRQILGQKVEFLVSFYNNEISEKSEIFDDQFSVERPDGSNFTLKIRSTKLEDSAMYFCASSEARGQAVHTFGSGTRLTVV.

This clone showed up just a few times. The chain joins TRBV27 to TRBJ2-7; D unclear. The CDR3 contains 14 residues. Germline lookup yields CDR1 MNHEY and CDR2 SMNVEV (reference sequence). V was clipped by 1 base and J by 0 bases, with 7 bases between them. The CDR3 DNA sequence: TGTGCCAGCAGTTTATTTTACAGCTCCTACGAGCAGTACTTC. It codes for CASSLFYSSYEQYF.

The table lists this clone with a few counts. Here the CDR3 DNA reads TGTGCCAGCAGTGAAGTAGTTTCACCCCTCCACTTT. This sequence encodes CASSEVVSPLHF. The rearrangement links TRBV2 to TRBJ1-6; D unclear. The V gene's germline CDR1 is SNHLY and CDR2 FYNNEI. Trimming shortened V by 1 base and J by 9 bases, and 4 bases separated the two germline ends. The CDR3 contains 12 residues.

The rearrangement links TRBV6-5 to TRBJ2-7; no clear D. The V and J ends lost 6 bases and 6 bases respectively, with 21 bases between them. The CDR3 covers 15 residues. Germline values: CDR1 MNHEY, CDR2 SVGAGI. CDR3 nucleotides: TGTGCCAGCAGGACTGTTGAAGGTCCGTCGGGCGAGCAGTACTTC. This encodes CASRTVEGPSGEQYF.

The chain is built from TRBV6-4 and TRBJ2-3; 7 nucleotides align to TRBD1. The CDR3 runs 15 residues. V lost 3 bases, J lost 4 bases, and 7 bases stayed unmatched. Germline V gene lookup returns CDR1 MRHNA and CDR2 SNTAGT. This CDR3 is CASSEEQGDADTQYF. The CDR3 nucleotides read TGTGCCAGCAGTGAGGAGCAGGGGGATGCAGATACGCAGTATTTT.

This chain links TRBV18 with TRBJ1-5; D is undetermined. The CDR3 is 15 amino acids. V gave up 2 bases and J gave up 1 base, with 9 bases separating them. Germline assignment: CDR1 KGHSH and CDR2 LQKENI. In DNA form, the CDR3 reads TGTGCCAGCTCACCATACGGGGTCAGCAATCAGCCCCAGCATTTT. Its protein is CASSPYGVSNQPQHF.

The chain employs TRBV9 and TRBJ2-2; possible D gene TRBD2, 6 bases. The V gene lost 2 bases and the J gene lost 4 bases, with 9 bases spanning the gap. The germline gives CDR1 SGDLS, CDR2 YYNGEE. The CDR3 extends over 14 amino acids. The DNA for the CDR3 is TGTGCCAGCAGCGTGGGGGGTCGCACCGGGGAGCTGTTTTTT. This codes for CASSVGGRTGELFF.

The chain recombines TRBV9 with TRBJ2-7; maybe TRBD2 (6 bases). V was trimmed by 1 base and J by 6 bases, leaving 14 bases between them. CDR1 and CDR2 (germline): SGDLS, YYNGEE. The CDR3 spans 14 residues. The CDR3 here is CASSVSRGGSEQYF. The CDR3 coding sequence is TGTGCCAGCAGCGTATCGCGGGGTGGTTCCGAGCAGTACTTC.

The CDR3 coding sequence is TGTGCCAGCAGTTTATTGCCCGGGACAGGTGAGCAGGAGCAGTACTTC. Translated, it gives CASSLLPGTGEQEQYF. The J gene is TRBJ2-7, the V gene TRBV28; TRBD1 agrees at 8 bases. The germline CDR1 and CDR2 sequences are MDHEN and SYDVKM. CDR3 length: 16 residues. Germline trimming cut 1 base from V and 7 bases from J; bases unmatched to any gene: 12.

This clone was observed a handful of times. V and J are TRBV7-8 and TRBJ2-7, with 8 bases aligning to TRBD2. Trimming removed 5 bases from V and 6 bases from J; junction bases left unmatched: 18. The CDR3 runs 17 residues. Germline loops: CDR1 SGHVS, CDR2 FQNEAQ. The CDR3 DNA sequence: TGTGCCAGCAGCCTAATTGTCGGGAGGGACCGCGCAACCGAGCAGTACTTC. Residues: CASSLIVGRDRATEQYF.

The chain recombines TRBV25-1 with TRBJ1-1; tentatively, D is TRBD1 (5 bases). This CDR3 is 12 amino acids long. The V gene's germline CDR1 is MGHDK and CDR2 SYGVNS. Trimming took 10 bases from V and 1 from J, leaving 10 bases between them. CDR3 coding DNA: TGTGCCACCCGACAGACGAACACTGAAGCTTTCTTT. It specifies CATRQTNTEAFF.

The V gene is TRBV27, the J gene TRBJ1-2; perhaps TRBD1 as D (5 bases). The CDR3 contains 13 residues. V was pared by 2 bases and J by 8 bases, with 12 bases between. The germline V gene encodes CDR1 MNHEY and CDR2 SMNVEV (reference sequence). The CDR3: CASSLQGQRGYTF. Here the CDR3 DNA reads TGTGCCAGCAGTTTACAGGGCCAACGGGGCTACACCTTC.

The rearrangement links TRBV11-2 to TRBJ2-7; D call uncertain. V lost 5 bases, J lost 4 bases, and 15 bases lay in between. CDR1 is SGHAT, CDR2 FQNNGV, per germline. The CDR3 has 14 residues. This chain's CDR3 is CASSPISYRYEQYF. In nucleotides, the CDR3 is TGTGCCAGCAGCCCTATCTCTTACAGATACGAGCAGTACTTC. The variable domain in full, with the rest retrieved from reference TRBV11-2 and TRBJ2-7, is EAGVAQSPRYKIIEKRQSVAFWCNPISGHATLYWYQQILGQGPKLLIQFQNNGVVDDSQLPKDRFSAERLKGVDSTLKIQPAKLEDSAVYLCASSPISYRYEQYFGPGTRLTVT.